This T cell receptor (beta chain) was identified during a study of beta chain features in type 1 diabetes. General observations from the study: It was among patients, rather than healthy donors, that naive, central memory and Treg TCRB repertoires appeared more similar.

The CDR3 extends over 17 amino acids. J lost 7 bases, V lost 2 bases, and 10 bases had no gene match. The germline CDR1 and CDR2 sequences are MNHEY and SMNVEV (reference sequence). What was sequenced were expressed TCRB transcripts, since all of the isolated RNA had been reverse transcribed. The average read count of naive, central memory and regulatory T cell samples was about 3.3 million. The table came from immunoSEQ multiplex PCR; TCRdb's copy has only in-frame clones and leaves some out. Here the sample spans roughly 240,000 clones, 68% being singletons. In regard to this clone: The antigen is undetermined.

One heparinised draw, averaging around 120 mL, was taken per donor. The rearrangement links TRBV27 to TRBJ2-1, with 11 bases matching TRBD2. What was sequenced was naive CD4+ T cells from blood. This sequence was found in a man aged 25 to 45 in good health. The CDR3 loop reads CASSLQETSGTWNEQFF. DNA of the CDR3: TGTGCCAGCAGTTTACAGGAGACTAGCGGGACTTGGAATGAGCAGTTCTTC.